The 17 T cell receptor beta chains listed next were all sequenced from one sample in a study of circulating tumor DNA in untreated peripheral T-cell lymphoma. Clones were sequenced by immunoSEQ multiplex PCR, and TCRdb holds only the in-frame ones, with some missing. The sample carries some 600 clones, approximately 86% recorded once. Input material: cell-free DNA from blood serum. These receptors all come from a human donor with peripheral T-cell lymphoma.

This chain links TRBV10-3 with TRBJ1-2; tentative D call: TRBD1 (5 bases). Germline assignment: CDR1 ENHRY and CDR2 SYGVKD. This CDR3 contains 15 residues. Trimming took off 0 bases at V and 4 bases at J, with 12 bases between the two ends. CDR3 residues: CAISESTGVSYGYTF. CDR3 coding DNA: TGTGCCATCAGTGAGTCGACGGGGGTCAGCTATGGCTACACCTTC.

Only a few counts were recorded for this clone. The rearrangement links TRBV7-2 to TRBJ2-1, with TRBD2 matching over 11 bases. The V gene's germline CDR1 is SGHTA and CDR2 FQGNSA. The ends lost 5 bases at V and 3 bases at J; junction bases unmatched: 3. This CDR3 contains 15 residues. CDR3 sequence reads: CASSILAGDYNEQFF. The CDR3, as DNA: TGTGCCAGCAGCATACTAGCGGGGGACTACAATGAGCAGTTCTTC.

The genes are TRBV7-9 and TRBJ2-5; 12 bases agree with TRBD2. Germline CDR1 is SEHNR and CDR2 is FQNEAQ (reference sequence). The CDR3 has 16 residues. Germline trimming cut 1 base from V and 12 bases from J; bases unmatched to any gene: 12. This chain's CDR3 is CASSLEKTTSGSRKYF. The CDR3 coding sequence is TGTGCCAGCAGCTTAGAAAAAACGACTAGCGGGAGTCGTAAGTACTTC.

The chain is built from TRBV27 and TRBJ2-1, with 9 bases that match TRBD2. The trim removed 2 bases at V and 8 bases at J, leaving 7 bases unmatched. Germline V CDR1 and CDR2: MNHEY, SMNVEV (reference sequence). This CDR3 is built from 15 residues. CDR3 sequence reads: CASSLSSGRRDEQFF. The CDR3 DNA sequence: TGTGCCAGCAGTTTAAGTAGCGGGAGAAGAGATGAGCAGTTCTTC.

The chain has TRBV19 and TRBJ2-3; no firm D call. V was pared by 2 bases and J by 4 bases, with 4 bases between. Germline values: CDR1 LNHDA, CDR2 SQIVND (reference sequence). There are 12 residues in the CDR3. The CDR3 loop reads CASSIRSDTQYF. DNA for the CDR3: TGTGCCAGTAGTATACGATCAGATACGCAGTATTTT.

The chain links TRBV19 to TRBJ2-1; 7 nucleotides match TRBD2. The CDR3 has 15 amino acids. The trim removed 3 bases at V and 3 bases at J, leaving 5 bases unmatched. In germline, CDR1 is LNHDA, CDR2 SQIVND (reference sequence). CDR3 amino acids: CASSIMAGDYNEQFF. The CDR3 coding sequence is TGTGCCAGTAGTATTATGGCGGGGGACTACAATGAGCAGTTCTTC.

J is TRBJ2-3 and V is TRBV27; D ambiguous. Trimming took off 2 bases at V and 0 bases at J, with 12 bases between the two ends. The CDR3 runs to 16 residues. Germline V gives CDR1 MNHEY, CDR2 SMNVEV (reference sequence). CDR3 nucleotides: TGTGCCAGCAGTTTAATTAGCTTCGGTAGCACAGATACGCAGTATTTT. It translates to CASSLISFGSTDTQYF.

The genes are TRBV27 and TRBJ1-1; a possible D gene is TRBD1 (6 bases). CDR1 is MNHEY and CDR2 is SMNVEV in the germline V gene (reference sequence). The CDR3 runs 14 residues. V lost 10 bases, J lost 5 bases, and 20 bases lay in between. CDR3 sequence: CAINDRLPRTEAFF. The CDR3 nucleotides read TGTGCCATCAACGACAGGCTCCCCAGAACTGAAGCTTTCTTT.

The V call is TRBV13, the J call TRBJ1-2; D ambiguous. V was clipped by 5 bases and J by 4 bases, with 11 bases between them. The germline gives CDR1 PRHDT, CDR2 FYEKMQ (reference sequence). This CDR3 is built from 13 residues. The CDR3 reads CASSPTVGYGYTF. CDR3 in DNA: TGTGCCAGCAGCCCAACGGTGGGCTATGGCTACACCTTC.

CDR3 sequence reads: CASRLRGGWRQSAQHF. CDR3 coding DNA: TGTGCCAGCAGACTCAGGGGAGGGTGGAGGCAATCAGCCCAGCATTTT. V gene TRBV7-2 combines with J gene TRBJ1-5; maybe TRBD1 (6 bases). V lost 6 bases to trimming and J lost 11 bases, with 26 bases between them. CDR1 is SGHTA, CDR2 FQGNSA, per germline. This CDR3 has 16 residues. The full variable domain, with the rest looked up from reference TRBV7-2 and TRBJ1-5, is GAGVSQSPSNKVTEKGKDVELRCDPISGHTALYWYRQSLGQGLEFLIYFQGNSAPDKSGLPSDRFSAERTGGSVSTLTIQRTQQEDSAVYLCASRLRGGWRQSAQHFGDGTRLSIL.

This clone has only a few counts. The rearrangement uses TRBV5-1 and TRBJ1-1; tentatively, D is TRBD1 (6 bases). Germline assignment: CDR1 SGHRS and CDR2 YFSETQ. This CDR3 spans 14 amino acids. The ends were cut back, 1 base at V and 3 bases at J, with 10 bases in the middle. Written as DNA, the CDR3 is TGCGCCAGCAGCTTGACAGGGCGGGACACTGAAGCTTTCTTT. Protein product: CASSLTGRDTEAFF.

V is TRBV27 and J is TRBJ2-7, with D tentatively TRBD1 (5 bases). Trimming took off 3 bases at V and 4 bases at J, with 13 bases between the two ends. The CDR3 sequence is 14 residues long. Germline CDR1 is MNHEY and CDR2 is SMNVEV (reference sequence). As DNA, the CDR3 is TGTGCCAGCAGTTTTCGTGGGGCTGGGTACGAGCAGTACTTC. Translating it yields CASSFRGAGYEQYF.

This rearrangement joins TRBV25-1 to TRBJ2-5, with D hard to call. V was cut by 3 bases and J by 4 bases, with 15 bases left in between. Germline V gene data show CDR1 as MGHDK and CDR2 as SYGVNS. CDR3 size: 15 residues. The CDR3 nucleotides read TGTGCCAGCAGTGATAATAACTTTTTCAGAGAGACCCAGTACTTC. It yields the protein CASSDNNFFRETQYF.

The chain joins TRBV18 to TRBJ2-2, with D unclear. Germline-derived CDR1 and CDR2 are KGHSH and LQKENI. The CDR3 totals 15 residues. Trimming removed 3 bases at V and 1 base at J, with 9 bases between. The CDR3, as DNA: TGTGCCAGCTCACCGGTTTCGCGGAACACCGGGGAGCTGTTTTTT. Protein product: CASSPVSRNTGELFF. The whole variable domain, remainder taken from reference TRBV18 and TRBJ2-2, is NAGVMQNPRHLVRRRGQEARLRCSPMKGHSHVYWYRQLPEEGLKFMVYLQKENIIDESGMPKERFSAEFPKEGPSILRIQQVVRGDSAAYFCASSPVSRNTGELFFGEGSRLTVL.

The chain employs TRBV18 and TRBJ2-7; 9 nucleotides match TRBD1. V lost 1 base and J lost 4; bases outside the gene matches: 5. The germline CDR1 and CDR2 sequences are KGHSH and LQKENI. CDR3 length: 15 residues. Written as DNA, the CDR3 is TGTGCCAGCTCACCACAAACAGGGGGCCCGTACGAGCAGTACTTC. Residues: CASSPQTGGPYEQYF.

V and J are TRBV7-2 and TRBJ2-1; weak D call: TRBD2 (6 bases). The CDR3 loop spans 14 amino acids. The V and J ends lost 10 bases and 4 bases respectively, with 17 bases between them. From germline, CDR1 is SGHTA and CDR2 FQGNSA. CDR3 protein: CATSGTGGYNEQFF. CDR3 in DNA: TGTGCCACTTCCGGGACTGGCGGATACAATGAGCAGTTCTTC.

This chain joins TRBV4-1 and TRBJ2-5; D uncertain. The V and J ends lost 0 bases and 5 bases respectively, with 13 bases between them. The CDR3 sequence is 15 residues long. CDR1 MGHRA and CDR2 YSYEKL come from the germline V gene. CDR3 DNA: TGCGCCAGCAGCCAAGATATGGGTGCAGCTGAGACCCAGTACTTC. It codes for CASSQDMGAAETQYF.